The clone carrying this TCR beta chain was found a few times. What it recognizes is unknown. This entry comes from a study of T-cell reconstitution after alpha-beta-depleted transplantation in children. Unique molecular identifiers were incorporated during preparation of the TCRbeta library. MiXCR, run by TCRdb on the PCR reads, gives a single entry per CDR3 protein. Of a few hundred thousand distinct CDR3 sequences in the sample, over 25% are singletons; the top ten hold 36%. Overall study results and limits: Several hundred graft clones that had expanded were reportedly the source of alpha-beta T cells about two months after transplant. Surviving recipient T cells and intrathymic progenitors accounted for some patients' high TCRbeta diversity at day 60.

With 1 base removed from V and 0 bases from J, the gap between germline ends came to 9 bases. This CDR3 comprises 15 residues. Germline loops: CDR1 SNHLY, CDR2 FYNNEI. The rearrangement joins TRBV2 to TRBJ2-5; D is ambiguous. This receptor was identified in a boy in the first two years of life with Wiskott-Aldrich syndrome, due to receive a stem cell transplant. The sample consisted of PBMCs, taken before TCRalphabeta/CD19-depleted stem cell transplant. The chain's CDR3 is CASSEEVGYQETQYF. CDR3 bases: TGTGCCAGCAGTGAAGAAGTGGGGTACCAAGAGACCCAGTACTTC.